This TCR beta chain was recovered during a study of esophageal squamous cell carcinoma tumors (TCRdb year 2021). Notes on the research overall: Immuno relation high and low groups were defined by principal component analysis with K-means clustering applied to immunohistochemical T-cell and checkpoint marker values. The roughly 9 cases yielded 1,671,742 total TCRalpha reads and about 1.3 million total TCRbeta reads, of which roughly 29,000 and 37,000, respectively, were unique. The wider cohort comprised 55 or so surgically treated esophageal squamous cell carcinoma patients in Japan, with approximately 20 high and about 30 low immuno relation cases. TCR sequencing was performed on ten or so patients, consisting of five randomly selected high immuno relation cases and five background-matched low immuno relation cases. The purpose of the study was to evaluate TCR repertoire diversity and shared TCR repertoires of T cells in the tumor environment of esophageal squamous cell carcinoma. Beyond this particular receptor, the publication reports: Just over 26 TRAV|TRAJ and some 23 TRBV|TRBJ combinations, including TRAV13-1|TRAJ22 and TRBV7-9|TRBJ2-7, appeared to be shared among high immuno relation cases. Because TCRalphabeta repertoire variation was large, shared V|J recombination candidates may have been selected by chance. A single dominant TCRalpha VJ recombination with apparently reduced TCRalpha diversity was observed in three of the 10 cases. Because TCRalpha and TCRbeta chains were sequenced separately, chain pairing and the antigens recognized remained unknown. TCR repertoire analysis included only a few cases, and CDR3 clonotype-level investigation was not performed. No difference in total TCR repertoire counts was observed between groups, whereas significant repertoire counts were found to be higher in the high immuno relation group.

Libraries were made using 5' RACE. The PCR step used KAPA HiFi along with constant-region primers for TCRalpha or TCRbeta and a P20EA primer, and a nested second PCR with CA2 or CB2 followed. Amplification of TCR genes was performed by unbiased adaptor ligation RT-PCR, in which reverse transcription was carried out with Superscript III and a polyT18-containing BSL-18E primer. After second-strand synthesis and blunting, the P10EA/P20EA adaptor was ligated to the cDNA 5' end, followed by NotI digestion. Both the first and second PCRs consisted of around 18 cycles of 98 degrees C for 20 s, 65 degrees C for 30 s and 72 degrees C for 1 min. The Nextera XT Index kit v2 Set A was used to index the amplicons, which were pooled in equimolar amounts and quantified with a Qubit 2.0 Fluorometer. For sequencing, the Illumina MiSeq platform generated 2x300 bp paired-end reads. In the source study's methods: Using Repertoire Genesis software ver.1.0, reads were assigned to V and J genes based on the highest identity to IMGT reference sequences. The CDR3 region was defined as running from Cys104 to Phe118 plus Gly119 and was then translated, while a unique sequence read was defined by a distinct combination of V, J and CDR3 amino acids. A shared V|J combination was chosen only when it reached significance in both a Fisher's exact test in edgeR and a Mann Whitney U test. After singletons were removed and 500 repertoire combinations were bootstrapped, the repertoire dissimilarity index was calculated with the R rdi package. Clones were called with MiXCR by TCRdb after fastp trimmed the public reads at Q25, and only in-frame beta chains were retained. Each CDR3 protein appears once, grouped with its most common genes and DNA. TCRdb's processing, not the authors', yielded these V and J calls. The sample has thousands of distinct CDR3 sequences on record, around a fifth of them singletons. The top ten constitute less than 35% of the sample.

V is cut back by 3 bases and J by 0 bases, with 10 bases in the junction unmatched. The CDR3 measures 19 amino acids from cysteine to phenylalanine. Kept here is only the CDR3 DNA, which spans 57 bases and is read in frame from base 1. The germline V gene provides CDR1 MDHEN and CDR2 SYDVKM. On this clonotype itself: It lacks a known antigen. Base qualities were left out, and no much larger clone turns up one base away.

Patients who received neoadjuvant chemotherapy or who lacked clinical information were excluded from enrollment. The TCR-sequenced cases shown were male, and subtotal esophagectomy with 2- or 3-field lymphadenectomy was performed in the TCR-sequenced cases shown. RNA was isolated from bulk tumor tissue sections using a Qiagen AllPrep kit, and no T-cell sorting was performed. Until RNA extraction, small sections of tumor tissue removed at surgery were kept in RNAlater reagent at -80 degrees C. The V and J segments used are TRBV28 and TRBJ2-4; the junction holds 11 bases that match TRBD2. The clonotype comes from a man between 50 and 80 years old with esophageal squamous cell carcinoma. Sequencing was performed on tumor tissue. The CDR3 region has the sequence CASSFALGLADLAKNIQYF. DNA sequence: TGTGCCAGCAGTTTTGCCTTGGGACTAGCGGATCTAGCCAAAAACATTCAGTACTTC.